These 20 T cell receptor beta chains came from one sample sequenced in a study of T cell repertoires in cytomegalovirus infection. TCRdb analysed the reads with MiXCR anew, one entry per CDR3 protein. The sample lists roughly 990,000 distinct CDR3 sequences; about a third were seen once. These TCRs' antigens remain unknown. This specimen consisted of cultured CD8+ T cells from PBMCs, obtained from culture after CMV antigen stimulation. The receptors shown here come from a human donor in good health (CMV status not recorded). Some clones in this sample may be carry-over from other donors' samples.

The chain has TRBV5-4 and TRBJ1-2, with TRBD1 identical over 7 bases. Losses at the gene ends were 2 bases for V and 1 base for J; bases not matched to a gene: 11. Per the germline V gene, CDR1 is SGHNT and CDR2 is YYREEE (reference sequence). The CDR3 is made up of 17 amino acids. In DNA, the CDR3 is TGTGCCAGCAGCTTCGCTAAGGTGTGGGACAGTAACTATGGCTACACCTTC. It encodes CASSFAKVWDSNYGYTF.

The chain combines TRBV2 with TRBJ2-1; 12 nucleotides align to TRBD2. Germline values: CDR1 SNHLY, CDR2 FYNNEI. V was clipped by 10 bases and J by 10 bases; unmatched bases: 8. CDR3 size: 13 residues. CDR3 nucleotides: TGTGCCATCCTAGCGGGGGGGCCTGGGGAGCAGTTCTTC. This translates into CAILAGGPGEQFF.

This clonotype was detected only a few times. J is TRBJ1-2 and V is TRBV27, with D possibly TRBD1 on 6 matching bases. The V and J ends lost 10 bases and 2 bases respectively, with 17 bases between them. The V gene's germline CDR1 is MNHEY and CDR2 SMNVEV (reference sequence). CDR3 length: 14 residues. The CDR3 reads CATAPPDRNYGYTF. CDR3 DNA sequence: TGTGCCACCGCTCCCCCGGACAGAAACTATGGCTACACCTTC.

V gene TRBV19 combines with J gene TRBJ2-1; D may be TRBD2 (6 bases). Trimming pared 3 bases from V and 0 bases from J, leaving 18 bases between. The CDR3 has 18 residues. Germline values: CDR1 LNHDA, CDR2 SQIVND (reference sequence). In DNA, the CDR3 is TGTGCCAGTAGTATTATAGGGACGGGACTTAACTCCTACAATGAGCAGTTCTTC. Translation: CASSIIGTGLNSYNEQFF.

Ten or more counts support this clonotype. V gene TRBV7-6 combines with J gene TRBJ2-2; D is unresolved. Per germline, CDR1 SGHVS and CDR2 FNYEAQ. V lost 0 bases to trimming and J lost 1 base, with 3 bases between them. The CDR3 covers 14 residues. CDR3 nucleotides: TGTGCCAGCAGCTTAGCGTGGAACACCGGGGAGCTGTTTTTT. Residues: CASSLAWNTGELFF.

This clonotype was seen only a few times. The chain carries TRBV6-1 and TRBJ2-1, with 9 positions matching TRBD1. V lost 7 bases, J lost 14 bases, and 6 bases stayed unmatched. There are 11 residues in the CDR3. In germline, CDR1 is MNHNS, CDR2 SASEGT. The CDR3 protein is CASTWTGDEFF. The DNA of the CDR3 is TGTGCCAGCACTTGGACAGGGGATGAGTTCTTC.

The chain carries TRBV24-1 and TRBJ2-1; 7 nucleotides align to TRBD1. Germline V gene data show CDR1 as KGHDR and CDR2 as SFDVKD. After removal of 5 bases from V and 3 bases from J, the junction contained 6 bases not matched to a gene. The CDR3 runs 15 residues. The CDR3 sequence is CATSADRAYYNEQFF. In DNA, the CDR3 is TGTGCCACCAGTGCCGACAGGGCATACTACAATGAGCAGTTCTTC.

The chain recombines TRBV15 with TRBJ2-1; 8 positions agree with TRBD2. This CDR3 contains 14 residues. The ends lost 6 bases at V and 10 bases at J; junction bases unmatched: 11. Looked up from germline, CDR1 is LNHNV and CDR2 is YYDKDF (reference sequence). The CDR3 DNA reads as TGTGCCACCAGGCCTATCGGGGGGGCCTGGGAGCAGTTCTTC. Translation gives CATRPIGGAWEQFF.

This clonotype appeared many times. This rearrangement joins TRBV7-8 to TRBJ1-1; no firm D call. The V and J ends lost 1 base and 11 bases respectively, with 8 bases between them. The germline gives CDR1 SGHVS, CDR2 FQNEAQ. This CDR3 contains 11 residues. CDR3 amino acids: CASSLGQQAFF. The CDR3 DNA sequence: TGTGCCAGCAGCTTAGGTCAGCAGGCTTTCTTT.

The chain carries TRBV27 and TRBJ2-1, with D uncertain. This CDR3 contains 12 residues. Germline V gives CDR1 MNHEY, CDR2 SMNVEV (reference sequence). Trimming pared 0 bases from V and 11 bases from J, leaving 8 bases between. The CDR3 protein is CASSLSGRQQFF. In DNA, the CDR3 is TGTGCCAGCAGTTTATCCGGCAGGCAGCAGTTCTTC.

The gene calls are TRBV11-2 and TRBJ2-7; D gene unclear. CDR1 and CDR2 from the germline V gene are SGHAT and FQNNGV. Trimming stripped 0 bases from V and 0 bases from J, with 9 bases between. This CDR3 region has 15 residues. The CDR3 sequence: CASSLDLPDSYEQYF. The DNA for the CDR3 is TGTGCCAGCAGCTTAGATCTTCCAGACTCCTACGAGCAGTACTTC.

Only a few counts were recorded for this clonotype. The chain couples TRBV28 to TRBJ1-5; D gene unclear. Germline values: CDR1 MDHEN, CDR2 SYDVKM. Trimming pared 6 bases from V and 0 bases from J, leaving 9 bases between. The CDR3 runs to 14 residues. In DNA form, the CDR3 reads TGTGCCAGCAGCCACACAGATAGCAATCAGCCCCAGCATTTT. Protein: CASSHTDSNQPQHF. The whole variable domain, filled in from reference TRBV28 and TRBJ1-5, reads DVKVTQSSRYLVKRTGEKVFLECVQDMDHENMFWYRQDPGLGLRLIYFSYDVKMKEKGDIPEGYSVSREKKERFSLILESASTNQTSMYLCASSHTDSNQPQHFGDGTRLSIL.

V gene TRBV12-3 or TRBV12-4 combines with J gene TRBJ1-5; 9 bases agree with TRBD1. The V segment lost 7 bases and the J segment 0 bases; nucleotides outside the gene matches: 16. The CDR3 runs 19 residues. CDR3 nucleotides: TGTGCCAGCACCGGCCTCCCACAGGGGGCACGGGGTAGCAATCAGCCCCAGCATTTT. Amino acids: CASTGLPQGARGSNQPQHF.

The chain couples TRBV12-3 or TRBV12-4 to TRBJ2-3; D might be TRBD2 (6 bases). Trimming shortened V by 3 bases and J by 2 bases, and 9 bases separated the two germline ends. The CDR3 is 14 residues long. The CDR3: CASSFSGTTDTQYF. CDR3 DNA: TGTGCCAGCAGTTTTAGCGGCACCACAGATACGCAGTATTTT.

This clonotype was counted between two and nine times. J is TRBJ1-2 and V is TRBV4-1; 9 bases agree with TRBD1. CDR1 and CDR2 from the germline V gene are MGHRA and YSYEKL. After removal of 1 base from V and 5 bases from J, the junction contained 5 bases not matched to a gene. This CDR3 is 15 amino acids long. CDR3: CASSQAGTGWYGYTF. The CDR3 DNA reads as TGCGCCAGCAGCCAAGCTGGGACAGGGTGGTATGGCTACACCTTC.

The DNA for the CDR3 is TGCAGTGCTAGATCCGCGCGACTAGCGGCGCCCACAGATACGCAGTATTTT. This translates into CSARSARLAAPTDTQYF. The chain employs TRBV20-1 and TRBJ2-3, with 9 bases identical to TRBD2. CDR1 and CDR2 from the germline V gene are DFQATT and SNEGSKA (reference sequence). Trimming removed 2 bases from V and 2 bases from J; junction bases left unmatched: 11. The CDR3 sequence is 17 residues long.

In this sample, this clonotype turned up a few times. CDR3 DNA sequence: TGTGCTAGTGGTTTGACCACCCGGGACCCAAGTTTCTCTGGGGCCAACGTCCTGACTTTC. Amino acids: CASGLTTRDPSFSGANVLTF. This chain joins TRBV12-5 and TRBJ2-6, with D perhaps assigned TRBD1 or TRBD2 (5 bases each). In germline, CDR1 is LGHNT, CDR2 FRNRAP. V lost 2 bases to trimming and J lost 0 bases, with 20 bases between them. The CDR3 extends over 20 amino acids.

V is TRBV12-3 or TRBV12-4 and J is TRBJ1-6; no clear D gene. With 8 bases removed from V and 14 bases from J, the gap between germline ends came to 4 bases. The CDR3 sequence is 8 residues long. The CDR3 loop reads CASPTLHF. As DNA, the CDR3 is TGTGCCAGCCCAACCCTCCACTTT.

Many counts were recorded for this clonotype. This rearrangement joins TRBV7-2 to TRBJ2-3, with D hard to call. Looked up from germline, CDR1 is SGHTA and CDR2 is FQGNSA. The CDR3 sequence is 11 residues long. The V and J ends lost 4 bases and 9 bases respectively, with 8 bases between them. The CDR3 DNA follows: TGTGCCAGCAGCTCACTTAACACGCAGTATTTT. The encoded protein is CASSSLNTQYF.

This clonotype has a count of ten or more. The V gene is TRBV7-2, the J gene TRBJ2-4; 11 bases match TRBD1. V lost 0 bases to trimming and J lost 2 bases; unmatched junction nucleotides: 0. The CDR3 runs 16 residues. CDR1 and CDR2 from the germline V gene are SGHTA and FQGNSA. CDR3 nucleotides: TGTGCCAGCAGCTTAGCGGACAGGGGGCCCAAAAACATTCAGTACTTC. It codes for CASSLADRGPKNIQYF. Supplemented by reference TRBV7-2 and TRBJ2-4, the full variable domain reads GAGVSQSPSNKVTEKGKDVELRCDPISGHTALYWYRQSLGQGLEFLIYFQGNSAPDKSGLPSDRFSAERTGGSVSTLTIQRTQQEDSAVYLCASSLADRGPKNIQYFGAGTRLSVL.